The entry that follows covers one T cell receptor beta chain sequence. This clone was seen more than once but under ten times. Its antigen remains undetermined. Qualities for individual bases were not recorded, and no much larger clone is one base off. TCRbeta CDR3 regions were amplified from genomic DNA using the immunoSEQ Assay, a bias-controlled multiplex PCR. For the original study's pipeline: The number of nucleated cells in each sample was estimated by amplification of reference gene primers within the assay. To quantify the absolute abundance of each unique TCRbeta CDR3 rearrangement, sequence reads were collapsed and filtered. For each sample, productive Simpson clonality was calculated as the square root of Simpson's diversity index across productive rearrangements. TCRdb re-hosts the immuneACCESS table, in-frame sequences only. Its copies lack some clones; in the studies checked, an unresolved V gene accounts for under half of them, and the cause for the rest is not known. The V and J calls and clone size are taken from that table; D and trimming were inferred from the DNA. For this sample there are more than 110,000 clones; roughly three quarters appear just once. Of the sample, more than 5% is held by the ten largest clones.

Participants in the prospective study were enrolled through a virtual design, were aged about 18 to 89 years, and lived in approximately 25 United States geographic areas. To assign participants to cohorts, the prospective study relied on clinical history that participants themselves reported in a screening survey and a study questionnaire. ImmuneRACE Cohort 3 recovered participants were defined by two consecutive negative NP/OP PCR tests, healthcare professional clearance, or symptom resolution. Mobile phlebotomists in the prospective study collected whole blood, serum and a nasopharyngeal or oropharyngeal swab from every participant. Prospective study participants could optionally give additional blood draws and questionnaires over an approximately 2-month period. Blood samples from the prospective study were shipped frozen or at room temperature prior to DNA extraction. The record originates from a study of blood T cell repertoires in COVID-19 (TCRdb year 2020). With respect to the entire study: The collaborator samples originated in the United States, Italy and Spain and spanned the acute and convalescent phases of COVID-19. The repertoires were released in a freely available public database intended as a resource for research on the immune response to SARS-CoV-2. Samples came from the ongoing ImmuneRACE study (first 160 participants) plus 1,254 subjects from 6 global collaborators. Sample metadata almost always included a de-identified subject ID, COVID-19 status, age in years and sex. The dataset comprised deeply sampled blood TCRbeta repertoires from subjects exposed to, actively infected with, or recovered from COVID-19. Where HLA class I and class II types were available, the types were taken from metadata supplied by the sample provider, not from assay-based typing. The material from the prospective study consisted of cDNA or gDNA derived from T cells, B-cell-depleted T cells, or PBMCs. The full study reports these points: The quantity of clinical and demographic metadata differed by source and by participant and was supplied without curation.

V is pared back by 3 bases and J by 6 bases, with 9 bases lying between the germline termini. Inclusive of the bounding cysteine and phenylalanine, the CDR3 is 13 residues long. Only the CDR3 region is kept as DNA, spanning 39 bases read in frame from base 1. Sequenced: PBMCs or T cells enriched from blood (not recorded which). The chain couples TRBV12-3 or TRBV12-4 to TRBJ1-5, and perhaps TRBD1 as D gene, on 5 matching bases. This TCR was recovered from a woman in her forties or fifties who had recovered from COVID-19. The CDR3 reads CASSLEGLQPQHF. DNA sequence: TGTGCCAGCAGTTTGGAGGGGCTTCAGCCCCAGCATTTT.